This T cell receptor beta chain was sequenced in a study of blood T cell repertoires in COVID-19. Study overall: Some COVID-19 samples were acute and others convalescent; all came from the United States, Italy and Spain. PBMCs, B-cell-depleted T cells, or T cells provided the cDNA or gDNA that made up the material.

Original analysis: Reference gene primer amplification in the assay estimated nucleated cell counts. Profiling relied on immunoSEQ multiplex PCR, and the TCRdb table lists in-frame clones only, not all of them. V and J calls and clone size follow that table, whereas D and trimming were derived from the DNA. Of 70,000 to 75,000 clones in the sample, about nine tenths are singletons; the top ten hold over 4%. CDR3 length equals 17 residues. The germline V gene has CDR1 SGHTA and CDR2 FQGNSA. V dropped 5 bases and J dropped 2; count of bases not matched to a gene: 14. The genes are TRBV7-2 and TRBJ2-7; 8 bases fit TRBD2. Sequenced sample: peripheral blood. This TCR was recovered from a woman aged 18-35 years with acute or convalescent COVID-19. The CDR3 spells CASSPGRREVNTYEQYF. In DNA form, the CDR3 reads TGTGCCAGCAGCCCCGGGAGGCGGGAGGTCAATACCTACGAGCAGTACTTC.